These 19 T cell receptor beta chains were sequenced from one sample in a study of T cells in Graves' hyperthyroidism and ophthalmopathy. There were TCR beta CDR3 regions amplified from RNA transcripts. The HTBI primer set was used in a first-round RT-PCR of the TCR CDR3. In TCRdb, the multiplex PCR reads were re-called with MiXCR into one record per CDR3 protein. The data hold some 460,000 distinct CDR3 sequences, with around a sixth observed a single time. The sequenced sample consisted of blood. These receptors came from a woman in her late teens or twenties with Graves' hyperthyroidism.

The rearrangement joins TRBV10-3 to TRBJ1-6; the D is unclear. The V end was cut by 5 bases, the J end by 10 bases, with 15 bases between. CDR3 length: 14 amino acids. Looked up from germline, CDR1 is ENHRY and CDR2 is SYGVKD. The CDR3 DNA follows: TGTGCCATCAGTCCGGACTGGGTAGACTCACCCCTCCACTTT. As protein: CAISPDWVDSPLHF.

This clonotype has a count of ten or more. The chain uses TRBV12-3 or TRBV12-4 and TRBJ1-5; perhaps TRBD1 as D (6 bases). V lost 4 bases, J lost 3 bases, and 16 bases lay in between. The CDR3 extends over 16 amino acids. CDR3 residues: CASSSGTTLINQPQHF. CDR3 nucleotide sequence: TGTGCCAGCAGTTCCGGGACAACCCTCATCAATCAGCCCCAGCATTTT.

The genes are TRBV19 and TRBJ2-5; 7 positions match TRBD1. Germline CDR1 and CDR2: LNHDA and SQIVND (reference sequence). Germline trimming cut 6 bases from V and 2 bases from J; bases unmatched to any gene: 9. CDR3 length: 15 residues. The CDR3 nucleotides are TGTGCCAGTAGAGGTCCAGGGGGTATACAAGAGACCCAGTACTTC. This sequence encodes CASRGPGGIQETQYF. Looking up the rest from reference TRBV19 and TRBJ2-5 gives the full variable domain: DGGITQSPKYLFRKEGQNVTLSCEQNLNHDAMYWYRQDPGQGLRLIYYSQIVNDFQKGDIAEGYSVSREKKESFPLTVTSAQKNPTAFYLCASRGPGGIQETQYFGPGTRLLVL.

This clonotype was observed at least ten times. Here the CDR3 reads CASSPAPGDTQYF. The CDR3 region has the DNA TGCGCCAGCAGCCCGGCCCCGGGAGATACGCAGTATTTT. V is TRBV5-1 and J is TRBJ2-3; D uncertain. V shed 4 bases and J shed 5 bases, with 11 bases lying between them. The CDR3 contains 13 residues. Germline CDR1 and CDR2: SGHRS and YFSETQ.

This clonotype was counted many times. This chain uses TRBV28 with TRBJ1-2, with D unclear. The germline V gene has CDR1 MDHEN and CDR2 SYDVKM. The CDR3 has 15 residues. V was clipped by 3 bases and J by 4 bases, with 15 bases between them. In nucleotides, the CDR3 is TGTGCCAGCAGTTTTGCGGACGGGCTGATCTATGGCTACACCTTC. Translated, it gives CASSFADGLIYGYTF.

Only a few counts were recorded for this clonotype. This chain joins TRBV15 and TRBJ2-5; D might be TRBD1 (5 bases). The CDR3 consists of 14 residues. Germline CDR1 is LNHNV and CDR2 is YYDKDF (reference sequence). Trimming left V 0 bases short and J 2 bases short, with 7 bases between. The CDR3 DNA sequence: TGTGCCACCAGCAGAGACAGGGCGCAAGAGACCCAGTACTTC. This sequence encodes CATSRDRAQETQYF.

This clonotype was recorded many times. The chain joins TRBV28 to TRBJ1-2; 10 nucleotides line up with TRBD1. The CDR3 covers 14 residues. Germline assignment: CDR1 MDHEN and CDR2 SYDVKM. The V and J ends lost 6 bases and 5 bases, in that order; junction bases with no gene match: 6. The CDR3 is CASRPGQGGYGYTF. CDR3 sequence (DNA): TGTGCCAGCAGGCCCGGACAGGGGGGATATGGCTACACCTTC.

In this sample, this clonotype turned up many times. The CDR3 is CSASRWGRSNEQFF. CDR3 coding DNA: TGCAGTGCTAGTAGGTGGGGGCGCTCCAATGAGCAGTTCTTC. The J gene is TRBJ2-1, the V gene TRBV20-1, with D possibly being TRBD1 (6 bases). This CDR3 is built from 14 residues. Per the germline V gene, CDR1 is DFQATT and CDR2 is SNEGSKA (reference sequence). V was clipped by 3 bases and J by 6 bases, with 15 bases between them.

The sample holds a few counts of this clonotype. This chain joins TRBV11-3 and TRBJ2-5; D remains unclear. The CDR3 runs to 13 residues. Trimming pared 2 bases from V and 4 bases from J, leaving 8 bases between. From germline, CDR1 is SGHNT and CDR2 YENEEA. The CDR3: CASSLNQLETQYF. CDR3 DNA: TGTGCCAGCAGCTTAAACCAGCTAGAGACCCAGTACTTC.

This clonotype was counted at least ten times. V and J are TRBV2 and TRBJ2-7; 10 nucleotides match TRBD1. The CDR3 runs 14 residues. The V gene end was trimmed by 8 bases and the J gene end by 2 bases; junction bases not matched to a gene: 6. The V gene's germline CDR1 is SNHLY and CDR2 FYNNEI. The CDR3 nucleotides read TGTGCCAGCTCTGGACAGGGGGGGCCCTACGAGCAGTACTTC. This encodes CASSGQGGPYEQYF. The variable domain in full, with the rest retrieved from reference TRBV2 and TRBJ2-7, is EPEVTQTPSHQVTQMGQEVILRCVPISNHLYFYWYRQILGQKVEFLVSFYNNEISEKSEIFDDQFSVERPDGSNFTLKIRSTKLEDSAMYFCASSGQGGPYEQYFGPGTRLTVT.

Ten or more counts support this clonotype. This chain uses TRBV6-2 or TRBV6-3 with TRBJ1-5; the D gene is possibly TRBD1 (6 bases). Germline CDR1 reads MNHEY; CDR2 reads SVGEGT. The ends were cut back, 7 bases at V and 3 bases at J, with 16 bases in the middle. CDR3 length: 15 amino acids. In nucleotides, the CDR3 is TGTGCCAGCAATCTCGGGGGCGCCTCCAATCAGCCCCAGCATTTT. Its protein product is CASNLGGASNQPQHF.

This clonotype was counted many times. The CDR3 DNA follows: TGTGCCAGCAGCCCGGGGACGGCCGATTACGAGCAGTACTTC. Its protein is CASSPGTADYEQYF. This chain links TRBV12-3 or TRBV12-4 with TRBJ2-7; perhaps D is TRBD1 or TRBD2 (5 bases each). V was shortened by 6 bases and J by 4 bases, with 16 bases between the two germline ends. CDR3 size: 14 residues.

This clonotype has ten or more counts. The J gene is TRBJ2-7, the V gene TRBV12-3 or TRBV12-4; 10 bases agree with TRBD1. The CDR3 runs to 15 residues. V shed 5 bases and J 6 bases; nucleotides not matched to a gene: 10. The CDR3 DNA reads TGTGCCAGCAGTCGCCCGACAGGGGGCTCCGGCGAGCAGTACTTC. Its protein is CASSRPTGGSGEQYF.

This clonotype has only a few counts. The chain employs TRBV27 and TRBJ2-2, with D uncertain. Per the germline V gene, CDR1 is MNHEY and CDR2 is SMNVEV (reference sequence). This CDR3 region has 13 residues. V lost 8 bases to trimming and J lost 2 bases, with 9 bases between them. In DNA, the CDR3 is TGTGCCAGCTTCAGGCTAAACACCGGGGAGCTGTTTTTT. This codes for CASFRLNTGELFF.

This clonotype was seen more than once but under ten times. V usage is TRBV27 and J usage is TRBJ2-3, with 8 bases fitting TRBD1. CDR3 length: 14 residues. J lost 2 bases, V lost 8 bases, and 6 bases had no gene match. Germline V gene data show CDR1 as MNHEY and CDR2 as SMNVEV (reference sequence). This chain's CDR3 is CASAWTGNTDTQYF. CDR3 DNA: TGTGCCAGCGCGTGGACAGGGAACACAGATACGCAGTATTTT.

This clonotype was counted many times. This chain links TRBV29-1 with TRBJ1-1; TRBD1 aligns across 8 bases. Germline V gene data show CDR1 as SQVTM and CDR2 as ANQGSEA. Trimming removed 6 bases from V and 4 bases from J; junction bases left unmatched: 4. The CDR3 spans 12 residues. The CDR3 sequence is CSVRGQGTEAFF. The CDR3 DNA is TGCAGCGTCAGGGGGCAGGGCACTGAAGCTTTCTTT.

This clonotype was counted many times. CDR3 DNA sequence: TGTGCCAGCAGTTTTTGGATTCACAATGAGCAGTTCTTC. Translated: CASSFWIHNEQFF. The chain links TRBV12-3 or TRBV12-4 to TRBJ2-1; D uncertain. Trimming removed 3 bases from V and 5 bases from J, with 8 bases in between. This CDR3 has 13 amino acids.

Comments on this clonotype: The CDR3 end shows no conserved phenylalanine or tryptophan, and so a read error is likely. This chain uses TRBV2 with TRBJ1-6, with 8 bases lining up with TRBD1. Germline V lookup: CDR1 SNHLY, CDR2 FYNNEI. The CDR3 sequence is 16 residues long. J lost 5 bases, V lost 4 bases, and 7 bases had no gene match. DNA of the CDR3: TGTGCCAGCAGTGGAGAGGACAGGGCGGATAATTCACCCCTCCACCTT. It specifies CASSGEDRADNSPLHL.

The table lists this clonotype with many counts. The chain couples TRBV20-1 to TRBJ2-7, with TRBD2 as a possible D gene (7 bases). Deletions cut 4 bases from V and 2 bases from J, with 12 bases between. Per the germline V gene, CDR1 is DFQATT and CDR2 is SNEGSKA (reference sequence). CDR3 size: 13 residues. The CDR3: CSANGGGTYEQYF. CDR3 sequence (DNA): TGCAGTGCTAACGGCGGGGGCACCTACGAGCAGTACTTC.